The 32 T cell receptor beta chains reported below all come from one sample, sequenced in a study of blood T cell repertoires in COVID-19. Repertoires were generated with immunoSEQ multiplex PCR, while TCRdb's copy carries only in-frame clones and drops some. The data contain 200,000 to 250,000 clones, almost 85% of them singletons. Sequenced: PBMCs or T cells enriched from blood (not recorded which). The receptors derive from a man aged 40-55 years who had recovered from COVID-19.

The chain recombines TRBV7-9 with TRBJ2-2, with D maybe TRBD1 (5 bases). Trimming took 3 bases from V and 7 from J, leaving 15 bases between them. This CDR3 comprises 15 residues. In germline, CDR1 is SEHNR, CDR2 FQNEAQ (reference sequence). CDR3 amino acids: CASSLGQGNLGELFF. The DNA of the CDR3 is TGTGCCAGCAGCTTGGGGCAGGGAAACCTCGGGGAGCTGTTTTTT.

The rearrangement links TRBV18 to TRBJ2-5, with 7 bases identical to TRBD2. V lost 6 bases to trimming and J lost 4 bases; unmatched junction nucleotides: 5. Germline V CDR1 and CDR2: KGHSH, LQKENI. There are 13 residues in the CDR3. The CDR3 region has the DNA TGTGCCAGCTCCCGGGGAGGGTCAGAGACCCAGTACTTC. Translated, it gives CASSRGGSETQYF.

The chain carries TRBV27 and TRBJ2-7, with TRBD1 identical over 8 bases. The V gene end was trimmed by 0 bases and the J gene end by 0 bases; junction bases not matched to a gene: 4. Per germline, CDR1 MNHEY and CDR2 SMNVEV (reference sequence). CDR3 length: 16 amino acids. The CDR3 coding sequence is TGTGCCAGCAGTTTATCGGGACAGGTCAGCTCCTACGAGCAGTACTTC. As protein: CASSLSGQVSSYEQYF.

The chain has TRBV6-5 and TRBJ1-2, with 10 bases fitting TRBD1. Trimming at V came to 5 bases and at J to 4 bases, leaving 7 bases not matched to a gene. Germline CDR1 is MNHEY and CDR2 is SVGAGI. The CDR3 runs to 15 residues. The DNA for the CDR3 is TGTGCCAGCAGTCCTACCGACAGGGGGCTCTATGGCTACACCTTC. Amino acid sequence: CASSPTDRGLYGYTF.

J is TRBJ2-5 and V is TRBV7-8, with 13 bases fitting TRBD2. Germline V gene lookup returns CDR1 SGHVS and CDR2 FQNEAQ. Trimming cost V 5 bases and J 4 bases; bases outside gene matches: 10. This CDR3 is 17 amino acids long. The CDR3 region is CASSPLAGGPGRETQYF. CDR3 coding DNA: TGTGCCAGCAGCCCACTAGCGGGGGGGCCTGGAAGAGAGACCCAGTACTTC.

The rearrangement uses TRBV28 and TRBJ2-1, with no clear D. The CDR3 is made up of 14 amino acids. CDR1 is MDHEN, CDR2 SYDVKM, per germline. V was trimmed by 6 bases and J by 1 base, leaving 10 bases between them. The CDR3 reads CASSRVESYNEQFF. DNA of the CDR3: TGTGCCAGCAGCCGAGTAGAATCCTACAATGAGCAGTTCTTC.

The J gene is TRBJ2-7, the V gene TRBV7-3, with a possible D match to TRBD1 (6 bases). Germline CDR1 and CDR2: SGHTA and FQGTGA. The V end was cut by 5 bases, the J end by 0 bases, with 11 bases between. The CDR3 spans 14 residues. The CDR3 protein is CASSLRGHSYEQYF. The CDR3, as DNA: TGTGCCAGCAGCCTCAGGGGACACTCCTACGAGCAGTACTTC. Drawing the rest from reference TRBV7-3 and TRBJ2-7, the complete variable domain is GAGVSQTPSNKVTEKGKYVELRCDPISGHTALYWYRQSLGQGPEFLIYFQGTGAADDSGLPNDRFFAVRPEGSVSTLKIQRTERGDSAVYLCASSLRGHSYEQYFGPGTRLTVT.

The rearrangement links TRBV29-1 to TRBJ1-4, with a tentative D call TRBD1 (6 bases). The CDR3 runs 11 residues. With 5 bases removed from V and 8 bases from J, the gap between germline ends came to 9 bases. Germline V gives CDR1 SQVTM, CDR2 ANQGSEA. The CDR3 DNA reads TGCAGCGTTTTAGGGGGAGAAAAACTGTTTTTT. Residues: CSVLGGEKLFF.

The rearrangement joins TRBV28 to TRBJ1-3; 7 positions match TRBD1. This CDR3 contains 15 residues. After removal of 5 bases from V and 2 bases from J, the junction contained 6 bases not matched to a gene. Germline loops: CDR1 MDHEN, CDR2 SYDVKM. CDR3 loop: CASSTPTGPGNTIYF. CDR3 bases: TGTGCCAGCAGTACCCCGACAGGGCCTGGAAACACCATATATTTT.

This chain connects TRBV19 to TRBJ2-7, with 7 bases matching TRBD1. The ends lost 10 bases at V and 5 bases at J; junction bases unmatched: 11. Per the germline V gene, CDR1 is LNHDA and CDR2 is SQIVND (reference sequence). The CDR3 length is 13 residues. CDR3 loop: CAISPRQGDEQYF. CDR3 bases: TGTGCCATCTCTCCCCGACAGGGCGACGAGCAGTACTTC.

The chain links TRBV6-6 to TRBJ1-2; no firm D call. This CDR3 spans 14 amino acids. The germline V and J ends were trimmed by 0 bases and 6 bases, with 11 bases remaining between them. Germline-derived CDR1 and CDR2 are MNHNY and SVGAGI (reference sequence). CDR3 in amino acids: CASSYSDYRDGYTF. The DNA of the CDR3 is TGTGCCAGCAGTTACTCAGATTATCGGGATGGCTACACCTTC.

The CDR3 nucleotides are TGTGCCAGCAGTTACGGGGAGGGGTACTTGGACTATGGCTACACCTTC. Its protein product is CASSYGEGYLDYGYTF. This sequence joins TRBV6-5 and TRBJ1-2; D may be TRBD1 (5 bases). V was shortened by 2 bases and J by 3 bases, with 16 bases between the two germline ends. This CDR3 has 16 residues. In germline, CDR1 is MNHEY, CDR2 SVGAGI.

The chain links TRBV19 to TRBJ2-2; D possibly corresponds to TRBD2 (6 bases). Deletions cut 11 bases from V and 6 bases from J, with 19 bases between. The germline gives CDR1 LNHDA, CDR2 SQIVND (reference sequence). The CDR3 contains 14 residues. CDR3 loop: CAAGGLVRAGELFF. In DNA form, the CDR3 reads TGTGCCGCCGGAGGGCTGGTTCGTGCCGGGGAGCTGTTTTTT.

The genes are TRBV6-5 and TRBJ1-3; D unresolved. Germline V CDR1 and CDR2: MNHEY, SVGAGI. The CDR3 spans 13 residues. Trimming cost V 2 bases and J 4 bases, with 6 bases left between them. This CDR3 is CASSYGRGNTIYF. The CDR3 DNA sequence: TGTGCCAGCAGTTACGGGAGGGGAAACACCATATATTTT.

As for this clone: The sample holds other DNA sequences that translate to the same CDR3. The chain uses TRBV10-3 and TRBJ1-2; no reliable D call. This CDR3 region has 12 residues. The V and J ends lost 6 bases and 0 bases respectively, with 5 bases between them. Germline V gene sequence: CDR1 ENHRY, CDR2 SYGVKD. CDR3 nucleotides: TGTGCCATCAGCGGGTCTAACTATGGCTACACCTTC. Translated: CAISGSNYGYTF.

The rearrangement links TRBV27 to TRBJ1-1; a weak D match, TRBD1 (5 bases). V lost 0 bases and J lost 0, with 14 bases in between. Germline CDR1 and CDR2: MNHEY and SMNVEV (reference sequence). CDR3 length equals 17 residues. This CDR3 is CASSLSQGGGLNTEAFF. The CDR3 DNA follows: TGTGCCAGCAGTTTATCTCAGGGTGGTGGGTTGAACACTGAAGCTTTCTTT.

The chain is built from TRBV3-1 (or the pseudogene TRBV3-2) and TRBJ2-7; D gene ambiguous. This CDR3 comprises 16 residues. The germline V gene encodes CDR1 LGHDT and CDR2 YNNKEL (reference sequence). Deletions cut 4 bases from V and 0 bases from J, with 16 bases between. CDR3 bases: TGTGCCAGCAGCCGGCATGACTCCGAAAGCTCCTACGAGCAGTACTTC. It yields the protein CASSRHDSESSYEQYF.

V usage is TRBV10-3 and J usage is TRBJ1-1; D gene uncertain. Germline V gene data show CDR1 as ENHRY and CDR2 as SYGVKD. The CDR3 contains 13 residues. Deletions cut 10 bases from V and 1 base from J, with 13 bases between. As DNA, the CDR3 is TGTGCCACTCTCTCCCCGGGGAACACTGAAGCTTTCTTT. It yields the protein CATLSPGNTEAFF.

The V and J genes are TRBV15 and TRBJ2-2; possibly TRBD1 for D (6 bases). The ends were cut back, 4 bases at V and 6 bases at J, with 12 bases in the middle. This CDR3 has 14 residues. The germline gives CDR1 LNHNV, CDR2 YYDKDF (reference sequence). CDR3 bases: TGTGCCACCAGCATACAGGGTATCTCCGGGGAGCTGTTTTTT. Translation gives CATSIQGISGELFF.

The chain uses TRBV6-1 and TRBJ1-1; D uncertain. Germline V gene sequence: CDR1 MNHNS, CDR2 SASEGT. The germline V and J ends were trimmed by 2 bases and 11 bases, with 15 bases remaining between them. The CDR3 is 13 amino acids. CDR3 loop: CASSETIRNLAFF. CDR3 bases: TGTGCCAGCAGTGAAACTATAAGAAATTTGGCTTTCTTT.

The V call is TRBV9, the J call TRBJ2-4, with TRBD2 as a possible D gene (5 bases). The CDR3 length is 15 residues. V was trimmed by 3 bases and J by 1 base, leaving 11 bases between them. Germline values: CDR1 SGDLS, CDR2 YYNGEE. In nucleotides, the CDR3 is TGTGCCAGCAGCGCCCGGGAAGGGGCCAAAAACATTCAGTACTTC. Translated, it gives CASSAREGAKNIQYF.

The rearrangement uses TRBV6-5 and TRBJ1-4, with 9 bases lining up with TRBD1. Unmatched junction bases numbered 5, after V lost 4 bases and J lost 8 bases. CDR1 is MNHEY, CDR2 SVGAGI, per germline. This CDR3 is built from 14 residues. The DNA for the CDR3 is TGTGCCAGCAGTTGGGACAGGGTACCCGAAAAACTGTTTTTT. Translating it yields CASSWDRVPEKLFF.

The rearrangement joins TRBV2 to TRBJ1-6; TRBD1 matches at 7 bases. The CDR3 has 15 residues. The J segment lost 8 bases and the V segment lost 3 bases, leaving 7 bases of the junction unmatched. Germline assignment: CDR1 SNHLY and CDR2 FYNNEI. The CDR3 spells CASSDINRGDSPLHF. The CDR3 DNA follows: TGTGCCAGCAGTGACATCAACAGGGGAGATTCACCCCTCCACTTT.

J is TRBJ1-3 and V is TRBV5-4, with D perhaps TRBD1 (5 bases). This CDR3 region has 15 residues. Per the germline V gene, CDR1 is SGHNT and CDR2 is YYREEE (reference sequence). The V end lost 4 bases, the J end lost 0 bases, and 11 bases lay between the germline ends. CDR3 loop: CASSPGGFSGNTIYF. The CDR3 bases are TGTGCCAGCAGCCCGGGGGGTTTCTCTGGAAACACCATATATTTT.

The rearrangement joins TRBV10-2 to TRBJ2-7, with D possibly matching TRBD2 (6 bases). CDR1 WSHSY and CDR2 SAAADI come from the germline V gene. Trimming shortened V by 0 bases and J by 5 bases, and 8 bases separated the two germline ends. The length of the CDR3 is 13 residues. The CDR3 region is CASSESRGNEQYF. DNA of the CDR3: TGCGCCAGCAGTGAGTCGCGCGGGAACGAGCAGTACTTC.

The genes are TRBV20-1 and TRBJ1-1, with a weak D call TRBD1 (5 bases). Trimming pared 5 bases from V and 4 bases from J, leaving 8 bases between. Germline V gene lookup returns CDR1 DFQATT and CDR2 SNEGSKA (reference sequence). This CDR3 is built from 11 residues. The CDR3 region has the DNA TGCAGTGCTTCAGGGTTCACTGAAGCTTTCTTT. Protein sequence: CSASGFTEAFF.

The chain links TRBV5-1 to TRBJ2-5, with D hard to call. V shed 2 bases and J shed 5 bases, with 10 bases lying between them. The germline gives CDR1 SGHRS, CDR2 YFSETQ. This CDR3 has 13 residues. This CDR3 is CASSLGDSETQYF. The DNA for the CDR3 is TGCGCCAGCAGCTTAGGAGATAGTGAGACCCAGTACTTC.

The rearrangement uses TRBV19 and TRBJ2-1; 9 bases align to TRBD1. CDR1 is LNHDA and CDR2 is SQIVND in the germline V gene (reference sequence). V lost 7 bases to trimming and J lost 1 base; unmatched junction nucleotides: 8. CDR3 length equals 16 residues. The chain's CDR3 is CASISRGQGSYNEQFF. The CDR3 nucleotides are TGTGCCAGTATTTCCCGGGGACAGGGTTCCTACAATGAGCAGTTCTTC.

J is TRBJ2-5 and V is TRBV4-1; a possible D gene is TRBD2 (5 bases). V was trimmed by 0 bases and J by 6 bases, leaving 26 bases between them. The germline V gene has CDR1 MGHRA and CDR2 YSYEKL. This CDR3 has 19 amino acids. The CDR3 bases are TGCGCCAGCAGCCAAGATCAGAGGGTCAGCCTACCCCTTCGAAAGACCCAGTACTTC. Its translation: CASSQDQRVSLPLRKTQYF.

The rearrangement joins TRBV24-1 to TRBJ1-2; 9 bases align to TRBD1. The germline gives CDR1 KGHDR, CDR2 SFDVKD. The CDR3 spans 13 residues. V lost 4 bases and J lost 8; bases outside the gene matches: 4. The CDR3 DNA reads TGTGCCACCAGTGACCGGGACAGGGACGGCTACACCTTC. Encoded protein: CATSDRDRDGYTF.

This rearrangement joins TRBV5-1 to TRBJ1-4, with D perhaps TRBD1 (6 bases). The CDR3 length is 14 residues. V lost 0 bases and J lost 4, with 7 bases in between. CDR1 and CDR2 (germline): SGHRS, YFSETQ. The CDR3 DNA reads TGCGCCAGCAGCTTGGGACAGGATAATGAAAAACTGTTTTTT. It is translated as CASSLGQDNEKLFF.

This chain uses TRBV28 with TRBJ1-5, with D perhaps TRBD1 (6 bases). Germline assignment: CDR1 MDHEN and CDR2 SYDVKM. V lost 6 bases and J 4 bases, leaving 22 bases between the germline ends. The CDR3 has 17 residues. CDR3 loop: CASRGAVGTGGNQPQHF. DNA for the CDR3: TGTGCCAGCAGGGGGGCCGTAGGCACCGGGGGGAATCAGCCCCAGCATTTT.